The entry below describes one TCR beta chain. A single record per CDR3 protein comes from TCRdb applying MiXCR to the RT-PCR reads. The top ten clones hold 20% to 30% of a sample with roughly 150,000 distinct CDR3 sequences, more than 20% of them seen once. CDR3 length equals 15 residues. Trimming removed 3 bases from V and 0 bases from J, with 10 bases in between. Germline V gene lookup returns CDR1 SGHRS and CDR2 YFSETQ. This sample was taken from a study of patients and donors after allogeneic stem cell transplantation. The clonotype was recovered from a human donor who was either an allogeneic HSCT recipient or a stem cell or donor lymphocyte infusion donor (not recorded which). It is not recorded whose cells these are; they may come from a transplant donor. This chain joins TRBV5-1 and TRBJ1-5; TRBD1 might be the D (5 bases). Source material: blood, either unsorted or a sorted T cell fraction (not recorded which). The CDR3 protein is CASSWGPYSNQPQHF. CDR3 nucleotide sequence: TGCGCCAGCAGCTGGGGACCTTATAGCAATCAGCCCCAGCATTTT.